This T cell receptor (beta chain) was identified during a study of blood T cell repertoires in COVID-19. Germline V gives CDR1 LGHNA, CDR2 YNFKEQ. The CDR3 totals 18 residues. J gave up 5 bases and V 0 bases, and 10 bases lay outside the gene matches. Profiling relied on immunoSEQ multiplex PCR, and the TCRdb table lists in-frame clones only, not all of them. The sample has tens of thousands of clones, about nine tenths seen once; the top ten hold under 0.65%. This clonotype was obtained from a middle-aged man with COVID-19, enrolled during active disease. The chain is built from TRBV4-2 and TRBJ2-2; the match to TRBD2 covers 9 bases. Sequencing used peripheral blood. CDR3 bases: TGTGCCAGCAGCCAAGATACGGCGGGAGGGCTACAAACCGGGGAGCTGTTTTTT. The encoded protein is CASSQDTAGGLQTGELFF.